A selection of T cell receptor beta chains follows, all from one sample in a study of blood T cell repertoires in COVID-19. The assay was immunoSEQ multiplex PCR, and TCRdb's table has in-frame clones only and misses some. The table shows around 130,000 clones, with almost 85% occurring only once. The specimen sequenced was peripheral blood. These receptors were collected from a woman in her 30s who had recovered from COVID-19. The CDR3 runs from the conserved cysteine through the conserved F or W. D genes are given only for firm matches.

j_call: TRBJ2-1; v_call: TRBV7-3; d_call: .; cdr3_nt: TGTGCCAGCAGCATCGGGACACCATCCTACAATGAGCAGTTCTTC; cdr3_aa: CASSIGTPSYNEQFF
j_call: TRBJ1-1; v_call: TRBV5-1; d_call: .; cdr3_nt: TGCGCCAGCAGCTTGGAAGGGACAACGAACACTGAAGCTTTCTTT; cdr3_aa: CASSLEGTTNTEAFF
j_call: TRBJ1-1; v_call: TRBV27; d_call: .; cdr3_nt: TGTGCCAGCTCCTCCATCTCACAGGGAAACACTGAAGCTTTCTTT; cdr3_aa: CASSSISQGNTEAFF
j_call: TRBJ1-3; v_call: TRBV7-9; d_call: TRBD1; cdr3_nt: TGTGCCAGCAGCGAGGGGACAGTAAGAAACACCATATATTTT; cdr3_aa: CASSEGTVRNTIYF
j_call: TRBJ2-7; v_call: TRBV4-2; d_call: .; cdr3_nt: TGTGCCAGCAGCCAAGTTACCTACGAGCAGTACTTC; cdr3_aa: CASSQVTYEQYF
j_call: TRBJ1-2; v_call: TRBV18; d_call: .; cdr3_nt: TGTGCCAGCTCACCAGGGGGCGGCTTTAACTATGGCTACACCTTC; cdr3_aa: CASSPGGGFNYGYTF
j_call: TRBJ2-7; v_call: TRBV12-5; d_call: TRBD1; cdr3_nt: TGTGCTAGTGGTTTGGGTCCGGGACAGGGGGCCCCCTACGAGCAGTACTTC; cdr3_aa: CASGLGPGQGAPYEQYF
j_call: TRBJ2-5; v_call: TRBV5-1; d_call: TRBD2; cdr3_nt: TGCGCCAGCAGCCCAACCACGGGGGGGCTTGGAGAGACCCAGTACTTC; cdr3_aa: CASSPTTGGLGETQYF
j_call: TRBJ2-7; v_call: TRBV6-5; d_call: TRBD2; cdr3_nt: TGTGCCAGCCGACCCCGGACTAGCGGCTCCTACGAGCAGTACTTC; cdr3_aa: CASRPRTSGSYEQYF
j_call: TRBJ2-1; v_call: TRBV7-6; d_call: .; cdr3_nt: TGTGCCAGCAGCTTCCTCTCAGGGAGGAACAATGAGCAGTTCTTC; cdr3_aa: CASSFLSGRNNEQFF
j_call: TRBJ1-1; v_call: TRBV5-4; d_call: .; cdr3_nt: TGTGCCAGCAGCTTGGTCGGACAGAAAACCGGTGCTTTCTTT; cdr3_aa: CASSLVGQKTGAFF
j_call: TRBJ1-6; v_call: TRBV5-1; d_call: TRBD1; cdr3_nt: TGCGCCAGCAGCTGGGACAGGGGAAATTCACCCCTCCACTTT; cdr3_aa: CASSWDRGNSPLHF
j_call: TRBJ2-5; v_call: TRBV27; d_call: TRBD2; cdr3_nt: TGTGCCAGCAGTCGGACTAGCGGGAGGTGGGAGACCCAGTACTTC; cdr3_aa: CASSRTSGRWETQYF
j_call: TRBJ2-2; v_call: TRBV19; d_call: TRBD2; cdr3_nt: TGTGCCAGTAGTATAGACGGGACTAGCGGGAGATCTGAGCTGTTTTTT; cdr3_aa: CASSIDGTSGRSELFF
j_call: TRBJ2-7; v_call: TRBV10-2; d_call: TRBD2; cdr3_nt: TGCGCCAGCAGCGGTCGGCTAGCGGGAGCCTACGAGCAGTACTTC; cdr3_aa: CASSGRLAGAYEQYF
j_call: TRBJ2-3; v_call: TRBV19; d_call: .; cdr3_nt: TGTGCCAGTATGTCGCAGGGTAACGCAGATACGCAGTATTTT; cdr3_aa: CASMSQGNADTQYF
j_call: TRBJ2-7; v_call: TRBV9; d_call: .; cdr3_nt: TGTGCCAGCAGCGTAGTGCCCTCGGGGAGTTACGAGCAGTACTTC; cdr3_aa: CASSVVPSGSYEQYF
j_call: TRBJ2-2; v_call: TRBV29-1; d_call: TRBD2; cdr3_nt: TGCAGCGTTGGGGGACTAGCGGGAGAGAACACCGGGGAGCTGTTTTTT; cdr3_aa: CSVGGLAGENTGELFF
j_call: TRBJ2-5; v_call: TRBV7-9; d_call: .; cdr3_nt: TGTGCCAGCAGCTTACGGGGTTACCAAGAGACCCAGTACTTC; cdr3_aa: CASSLRGYQETQYF
j_call: TRBJ2-3; v_call: TRBV10-3; d_call: TRBD1; cdr3_nt: TGTGCCATCGCACCGGGGCCTGGGACAGGATTCACAGATACGCAGTATTTT; cdr3_aa: CAIAPGPGTGFTDTQYF